Following are 5 T cell receptor beta chains from one sample sequenced in a study of blood T cell repertoires in COVID-19. TCRdb keeps only in-frame clones here, not all; method: immunoSEQ multiplex PCR. The sample has about 190,000 clones; about nine tenths are singletons. Specimen: peripheral blood. Receptors were obtained from a man aged 35 to 55 with acute or convalescent COVID-19.

The J gene is TRBJ1-3, the V gene TRBV19; no clear D gene. The CDR3 runs to 14 residues. The germline V gene has CDR1 LNHDA and CDR2 SQIVND (reference sequence). V lost 7 bases to trimming and J lost 2 bases, with 12 bases between them. CDR3 region: CASTGMVAGNTIYF. The CDR3 coding sequence is TGTGCCAGTACGGGAATGGTAGCTGGAAACACCATATATTTT.

The V call is TRBV9, the J call TRBJ2-1; D ambiguous. The V end lost 3 bases, the J end lost 3 bases, and 22 bases lay between the germline ends. The CDR3 contains 18 residues. CDR1 is SGDLS and CDR2 is YYNGEE in the germline V gene. This CDR3 is CASSAKKGGGLGYNEQFF. Here the CDR3 DNA reads TGTGCCAGCAGCGCAAAAAAAGGTGGCGGCCTAGGCTACAATGAGCAGTTCTTC.

This chain links TRBV9 with TRBJ1-2, with no clear D. Deletions cut 4 bases from V and 3 bases from J, with 7 bases between. The CDR3 has 12 amino acids. The germline V gene has CDR1 SGDLS and CDR2 YYNGEE. CDR3 sequence (DNA): TGTGCCAGCAGCTCGGGATACTATGGCTACACCTTC. As protein: CASSSGYYGYTF.

This chain links TRBV6-5 with TRBJ2-2, with TRBD1 identical over 7 bases. V lost 6 bases to trimming and J lost 5 bases; unmatched junction nucleotides: 3. The CDR3 has 13 amino acids. Germline CDR1 reads MNHEY; CDR2 reads SVGAGI. Written as DNA, the CDR3 is TGTGCCAGCAGGAAGACAGGGACCGGGGAGCTGTTTTTT. Encoded protein: CASRKTGTGELFF.

The rearrangement joins TRBV21-1 to TRBJ2-1; TRBD2, the table's D call, was not compared with the DNA. TRBV21-1 is listed as a pseudogene. The CDR3 totals 15 residues. The CDR3 loop is CASSNGLPTCNEQFF. The DNA for the CDR3 is TGTGCCAGCAGCAACGGACTCCCGACCTGCAATGAGCAGTTCTTC.